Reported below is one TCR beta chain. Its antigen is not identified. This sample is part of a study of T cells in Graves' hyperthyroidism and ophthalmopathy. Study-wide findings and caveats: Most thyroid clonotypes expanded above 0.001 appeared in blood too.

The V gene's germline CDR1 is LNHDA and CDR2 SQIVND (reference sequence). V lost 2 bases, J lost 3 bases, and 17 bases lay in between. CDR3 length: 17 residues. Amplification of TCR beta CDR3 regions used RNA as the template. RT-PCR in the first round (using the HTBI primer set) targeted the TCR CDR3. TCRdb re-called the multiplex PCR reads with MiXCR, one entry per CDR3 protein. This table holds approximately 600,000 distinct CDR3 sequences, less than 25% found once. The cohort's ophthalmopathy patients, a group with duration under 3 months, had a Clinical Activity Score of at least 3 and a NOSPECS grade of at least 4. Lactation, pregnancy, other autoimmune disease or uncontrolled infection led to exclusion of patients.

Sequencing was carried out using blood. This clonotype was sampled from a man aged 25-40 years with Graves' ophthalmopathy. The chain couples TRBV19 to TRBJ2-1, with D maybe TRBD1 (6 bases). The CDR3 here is CASSIIEAGQHYNEQFF. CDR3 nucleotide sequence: TGTGCCAGTAGTATAATAGAGGCAGGACAGCACTACAATGAGCAGTTCTTC.